A single sample gave rise to the 21 T cell receptor beta chains below, sequenced in a study of blood T cell repertoires in COVID-19. Here immunoSEQ multiplex PCR was the method, and the copy in TCRdb shows in-frame clones only, minus some. The table has 270,000 or so clones, approximately 89% seen once; the top ten hold roughly 4.5%. The sample comprised peripheral blood. Source of these receptors: a woman aged 40-49 years who had recovered from COVID-19.

The chain joins TRBV27 to TRBJ2-1, with D unresolved. Germline-derived CDR1 and CDR2 are MNHEY and SMNVEV (reference sequence). Trimming cost V 3 bases and J 3 bases, with 9 bases left between them. This CDR3 contains 14 residues. The CDR3 is CASSLKQIYNEQFF. CDR3 in DNA: TGTGCCAGCAGTTTGAAACAGATCTACAATGAGCAGTTCTTC.

The chain uses TRBV2 and TRBJ2-3, with 9 bases identical to TRBD1. The CDR3 runs 14 residues. V trimming: 7 bases; J trimming: 5 bases; junction bases outside the gene matches: 7. Germline V CDR1 and CDR2: SNHLY, FYNNEI. The CDR3 protein is CASKGTGGEDTQYF. The DNA for the CDR3 is TGTGCCAGCAAGGGTACAGGGGGCGAAGATACGCAGTATTTT.

The chain couples TRBV19 to TRBJ2-5, with 11 positions matching TRBD1. With V trimmed by 2 bases and J by 4 bases, 6 bases remained unmatched. There are 16 residues in the CDR3. The V gene's germline CDR1 is LNHDA and CDR2 SQIVND (reference sequence). The CDR3 nucleotides are TGTGCCAGTAGTATATCGAGGACAGGGGGCGTAGAGACCCAGTACTTC. Amino acids: CASSISRTGGVETQYF.

In its sample, this clone was seen a few times. The chain recombines TRBV28 with TRBJ2-4; D gene unclear. Per germline, CDR1 MDHEN and CDR2 SYDVKM. This CDR3 spans 13 amino acids. Trimming removed 7 bases at V and 8 bases at J, with 15 bases between. The CDR3 DNA is TGTGCCAGCAAACGCACCTCGAGGTACATTCAGTACTTC. It is translated as CASKRTSRYIQYF.

This clone was observed a single time. The chain carries TRBV18 and TRBJ2-1, with 13 bases identical to TRBD2. The V segment lost 0 bases and the J segment 9 bases; nucleotides outside the gene matches: 5. The germline CDR1 and CDR2 sequences are KGHSH and LQKENI. The CDR3 consists of 16 residues. The CDR3 protein is CASSPPSTSGGVEQFF. Here the CDR3 DNA reads TGTGCCAGCTCACCACCGTCTACTAGCGGGGGGGTTGAGCAGTTCTTC.

The chain combines TRBV28 with TRBJ2-7, with TRBD1 matching 10 bases. The CDR3 totals 15 residues. Germline-derived CDR1 and CDR2 are MDHEN and SYDVKM. The ends lost 3 bases at V and 5 bases at J; junction bases unmatched: 7. This CDR3 is CASSLWDRGSNEQYF. The CDR3 region has the DNA TGTGCCAGCAGTTTGTGGGACAGGGGTTCGAACGAGCAGTACTTC. The complete variable domain, with remaining parts taken from reference TRBV28 and TRBJ2-7, reads DVKVTQSSRYLVKRTGEKVFLECVQDMDHENMFWYRQDPGLGLRLIYFSYDVKMKEKGDIPEGYSVSREKKERFSLILESASTNQTSMYLCASSLWDRGSNEQYFGPGTRLTVT.

The chain carries TRBV5-8 and TRBJ1-1; TRBD1 agrees at 9 bases. Germline loops: CDR1 SGHTS, CDR2 YDEGEE. V shed 0 bases and J 10 bases; nucleotides not matched to a gene: 1. The CDR3 spans 12 residues. The CDR3 protein is CASSLETGGAFF. Here the CDR3 DNA reads TGTGCCAGCAGCTTGGAGACAGGGGGAGCTTTCTTT.

The rearrangement uses TRBV27 and TRBJ2-1; D gene uncertain. Germline CDR1 and CDR2: MNHEY and SMNVEV (reference sequence). The ends were cut back, 8 bases at V and 7 bases at J, with 15 bases in the middle. The CDR3 is made up of 13 amino acids. Here the CDR3 reads CASVQFYPNEQFF. CDR3 coding DNA: TGTGCCAGCGTACAGTTCTATCCGAATGAGCAGTTCTTC.

V gene TRBV24-1 combines with J gene TRBJ2-3; the match to TRBD2 covers 9 bases. Germline values: CDR1 KGHDR, CDR2 SFDVKD. The CDR3 consists of 18 residues. Unmatched junction bases numbered 14, after V lost 6 bases and J lost 2 bases. The CDR3 here is CATSLPGVLAGYTDTQYF. The CDR3 coding sequence is TGTGCCACCAGTCTCCCAGGAGTTCTAGCGGGATACACAGATACGCAGTATTTT.

The J gene is TRBJ1-2, the V gene TRBV6-6, with 8 positions matching TRBD1. CDR3 length: 15 residues. Per the germline V gene, CDR1 is MNHNY and CDR2 is SVGAGI (reference sequence). The V segment lost 5 bases and the J segment 9 bases; nucleotides outside the gene matches: 14. Here the CDR3 reads CASSHNMDRAGSYTF. CDR3 sequence (DNA): TGTGCCAGCAGTCATAATATGGACAGGGCGGGTAGCTACACCTTC.

The gene calls are TRBV30 and TRBJ1-1; D is perhaps TRBD1 (5 bases). The germline V and J ends were trimmed by 0 bases and 4 bases, with 12 bases remaining between them. Germline lookup yields CDR1 GTSNPN and CDR2 SVGIG (reference sequence). The CDR3 runs to 14 residues. CDR3 nucleotide sequence: TGTGCCTGGAGTGTACCGGGGGGATCCACTGAAGCTTTCTTT. It yields the protein CAWSVPGGSTEAFF.

The chain links TRBV3-1 (or the pseudogene TRBV3-2) to TRBJ2-7, with unresolved D. The V gene lost 4 bases and the J gene lost 3 bases, with 13 bases spanning the gap. The CDR3 extends over 14 amino acids. In germline, CDR1 is LGHDT, CDR2 YNNKEL (reference sequence). CDR3 region: CASSPRLSLYEQYV. The CDR3 DNA follows: TGTGCCAGCAGCCCCCGCCTATCCCTCTACGAGCAGTACGTC.

The chain couples TRBV19 to TRBJ2-3; 8 positions match TRBD1. The CDR3 runs 13 residues. CDR1 and CDR2 (germline): LNHDA, SQIVND (reference sequence). Unmatched junction bases numbered 5, after V lost 11 bases and J lost 1 base. The CDR3 DNA is TGTGCCGTGACAGGGGACCGCACAGATACGCAGTATTTT. It encodes CAVTGDRTDTQYF.

The chain couples TRBV2 to TRBJ2-7; TRBD1 is a possible D gene (5 bases). Germline assignment: CDR1 SNHLY and CDR2 FYNNEI. CDR3 length: 11 amino acids. V lost 6 bases, J lost 9 bases, and 12 bases lay in between. In nucleotides, the CDR3 is TGTGCCAGCAGCCTTGACAGAGCGCAGTACGTC. It codes for CASSLDRAQYV.

V is TRBV10-3 and J is TRBJ1-2, with D uncertain. The germline gives CDR1 ENHRY, CDR2 SYGVKD. V lost 0 bases to trimming and J lost 4 bases, with 9 bases between them. This CDR3 is 14 amino acids long. DNA for the CDR3: TGTGCCATCAGTGAGTCGTCACCGAGCTATGGCTACACCTTC. Translating it yields CAISESSPSYGYTF.

This clone was counted only a few times. The chain carries TRBV10-2 and TRBJ1-1; the D is unclear. V was clipped by 6 bases and J by 1 base, with 9 bases between them. The CDR3 is 13 residues long. Per germline, CDR1 WSHSY and CDR2 SAAADI. In DNA, the CDR3 is TGCGCCAGCAGCGAAACACGGAACACTGAAGCTTTCTTT. It specifies CASSETRNTEAFF.

This chain joins TRBV4-2 and TRBJ2-1; 9 nucleotides agree with TRBD1. Germline CDR1 is LGHNA and CDR2 is YNFKEQ. The CDR3 is 16 residues long. V shed 4 bases, J shed 5 bases, and the junction held 9 bases outside the gene matches. This chain's CDR3 is CASSREGGQGDNEQFF. CDR3 nucleotides: TGTGCCAGCAGCCGTGAGGGGGGACAGGGTGACAATGAGCAGTTCTTC.

The V and J genes are TRBV5-1 and TRBJ2-2, with 7 bases fitting TRBD2. Germline CDR1 and CDR2: SGHRS and YFSETQ. Trimming removed 5 bases from V and 0 bases from J; junction bases left unmatched: 10. The CDR3 contains 17 residues. For the CDR3, the DNA is TGCGCCAGCAGAACCCCCGGGGCGGGGGCGAACACCGGGGAGCTGTTTTTT. Translating gives CASRTPGAGANTGELFF.

This chain joins TRBV25-1 and TRBJ2-1, with 8 bases aligning to TRBD1. The germline gives CDR1 MGHDK, CDR2 SYGVNS. CDR3 size: 13 residues. V was clipped by 7 bases and J by 8 bases; unmatched bases: 7. CDR3 residues: CASIGQGTHEQFF. The CDR3 nucleotides read TGTGCCAGCATCGGACAGGGAACACATGAGCAGTTCTTC. The full variable domain, in which reference TRBV25-1 and TRBJ2-1 provide the parts outside the CDR3, is EADIYQTPRYLVIGTGKKITLECSQTMGHDKMYWYQQDPGMELHLIHYSYGVNSTEKGDLSSESTVSRIRTEHFPLTLESARPSHTSQYLCASIGQGTHEQFFGPGTRLTVL.

The rearrangement uses TRBV12-5 and TRBJ2-2; TRBD2 agrees at 9 bases. Looked up from germline, CDR1 is LGHNT and CDR2 is FRNRAP. This CDR3 has 15 residues. V was clipped by 7 bases and J by 4 bases; unmatched bases: 7. In DNA form, the CDR3 reads TGTGCTAGTGCCGAAGGACTAGCGAGCACCGGGGAGCTGTTTTTT. This sequence encodes CASAEGLASTGELFF.

The chain links TRBV27 to TRBJ2-5; 12 bases line up with TRBD2. CDR1 is MNHEY and CDR2 is SMNVEV in the germline V gene (reference sequence). V trimming: 3 bases; J trimming: 1 base; junction bases outside the gene matches: 6. The CDR3 is 17 amino acids. CDR3 sequence (DNA): TGTGCCAGCAGTTTGGCCCGACTAGCGGGGGCCCAAGAGACCCAGTACTTC. Translating it yields CASSLARLAGAQETQYF.